The 15 T cell receptor beta chains given below trace back to one sample, sequenced in a study of CD8 T cells in ankylosing spondylitis. From the 5' RACE reads, TCRdb called clonotypes with MiXCR, one entry per CDR3 protein. The repertoire holds over 130,000 distinct CDR3 sequences, roughly 44% seen once, with nearly 15% in the top ten. The specimen was synovial fluid, either unsorted or a sorted T cell fraction (not recorded which). Receptor source: a male donor with ankylosing spondylitis.

In its sample, this clonotype was seen once. The J gene is TRBJ1-6, the V gene TRBV7-2, with TRBD1 matching 9 bases. The CDR3 length is 15 residues. Unmatched junction bases numbered 8, after V lost 5 bases and J lost 9 bases. CDR1 and CDR2 (germline): SGHTA, FQGNSA. The CDR3 DNA sequence: TGTGCCAGCAGCCCCCGGACAGGGGTTAGTTCACCCCTCCACTTT. Translated, it gives CASSPRTGVSSPLHF.

The rearrangement uses TRBV11-1 and TRBJ1-6, with 7 positions matching TRBD1. CDR1 is SGHAT, CDR2 FQDESV, per germline (reference sequence). The CDR3 covers 20 residues. V shed 2 bases and J 0 bases; nucleotides not matched to a gene: 13. The CDR3 protein is CASSLRGQRGSRSYNSPLHF. The CDR3 region has the DNA TGTGCCAGCAGCTTACGGGGACAGAGGGGTTCTCGCTCCTATAATTCACCCCTCCACTTT. The entire variable domain, with the rest obtained from reference TRBV11-1 and TRBJ1-6, is as follows: EAEVAQSPRYKITEKSQAVAFWCDPISGHATLYWYRQILGQGPELLVQFQDESVVDDSQLPKDRFSAERLKGVDSTLKIQPAELGDSAMYLCASSLRGQRGSRSYNSPLHFGNGTRLTVT.

This clonotype has more than one count but fewer than ten. The V gene is TRBV5-1, the J gene TRBJ2-1; weak D call: TRBD1 (6 bases). Germline loops: CDR1 SGHRS, CDR2 YFSETQ. V lost 2 bases and J 8 bases, leaving 20 bases between the germline ends. This CDR3 has 16 amino acids. CDR3: CASSFYYRASTDEQFF. Here the CDR3 DNA reads TGCGCCAGCAGCTTCTACTACAGGGCCTCGACAGATGAGCAGTTCTTC.

The J gene is TRBJ2-5, the V gene TRBV9; tentative D call: TRBD2 (5 bases). V was pared by 0 bases and J by 1 base, with 10 bases between. This CDR3 spans 15 amino acids. Germline CDR1 reads SGDLS; CDR2 reads YYNGEE. This CDR3 reads CASSVGGSIQETQYF. The CDR3 region has the DNA TGTGCCAGCAGCGTAGGAGGGAGCATCCAAGAGACCCAGTACTTC.

The chain joins TRBV29-1 to TRBJ1-2; weak D call: TRBD1 (5 bases). V was pared by 5 bases and J by 0 bases, with 10 bases between. The CDR3 covers 13 residues. Germline CDR1 reads SQVTM; CDR2 reads ANQGSEA. DNA of the CDR3: TGCAGCGTTTGGGACGGAGCTAACTATGGCTACACCTTC. Its protein product is CSVWDGANYGYTF. The whole variable domain, filled in from reference TRBV29-1 and TRBJ1-2, reads SAVISQKPSRDICQRGTSLTIQCQVDSQVTMMFWYRQQPGQSLTLIATANQGSEATYESGFVIDKFPISRPNLTFSTLTVSNMSPEDSSIYLCSVWDGANYGYTFGSGTRLTVV.

The table lists this clonotype with a few counts. The chain carries TRBV4-3 and TRBJ2-3; no clear D. CDR3 length: 15 amino acids. Trimming pared 0 bases from V and 5 bases from J, leaving 12 bases between. Germline CDR1 reads LGHNA; CDR2 reads YSLEER. CDR3 sequence (DNA): TGCGCCAGCAGCCAAGACCTACGGGCAGGAGATACGCAGTATTTT. Protein sequence: CASSQDLRAGDTQYF.

The chain joins TRBV27 to TRBJ2-7; D is ambiguous. The germline V gene has CDR1 MNHEY and CDR2 SMNVEV (reference sequence). The CDR3 contains 14 residues. V lost 1 base to trimming and J lost 7 bases, with 14 bases between them. The DNA of the CDR3 is TGTGCCAGCAGTTTATTCTGGGTGGGATTTGAGCAGTACTTC. This sequence encodes CASSLFWVGFEQYF.

The V and J genes are TRBV28 and TRBJ2-3, with 11 positions matching TRBD2. This CDR3 is 14 amino acids long. Germline V gene lookup returns CDR1 MDHEN and CDR2 SYDVKM. Trimming took 5 bases from V and 5 from J; bases not matched to a gene: 3. In DNA, the CDR3 is TGTGCCAGCAGTATCACTAGCGGGAGAGATACGCAGTATTTT. It specifies CASSITSGRDTQYF.

This clonotype was seen a handful of times. The chain couples TRBV19 to TRBJ2-1; TRBD2 might be the D (6 bases). CDR1 is LNHDA and CDR2 is SQIVND in the germline V gene (reference sequence). The CDR3 extends over 14 amino acids. With 3 bases removed from V and 4 bases from J, the gap between germline ends came to 10 bases. The CDR3: CASSIFREYNEQFF. The CDR3 DNA reads as TGTGCCAGTAGTATTTTCCGGGAGTACAATGAGCAGTTCTTC.

This rearrangement joins TRBV4-1 to TRBJ1-1; possible D gene TRBD1, 5 bases. V dropped 4 bases and J dropped 0 bases, with 15 bases sitting between them. The CDR3 sequence is 16 residues long. The germline V gene has CDR1 MGHRA and CDR2 YSYEKL. CDR3 sequence reads: CASSPPVGAMNTEAFF. DNA for the CDR3: TGCGCCAGCAGCCCCCCGGTAGGGGCCATGAACACTGAAGCTTTCTTT.

The V gene is TRBV29-1, the J gene TRBJ2-7; the match to TRBD1 covers 8 bases. The germline V gene encodes CDR1 SQVTM and CDR2 ANQGSEA. The ends lost 1 base at V and 4 bases at J; junction bases unmatched: 9. CDR3 length: 15 amino acids. In DNA form, the CDR3 reads TGCAGCGTTGAAGTCTGGGACAGGACCTTTTACGAGCAGTACTTC. Its translation is CSVEVWDRTFYEQYF.

In its sample, this clonotype was seen a few times. J is TRBJ1-2 and V is TRBV11-3; 8 positions match TRBD1. Trimming cost V 3 bases and J 2 bases; bases outside gene matches: 2. The CDR3 has 14 amino acids. Germline values: CDR1 SGHNT, CDR2 YENEEA. The CDR3: CASSFGQGNYGYTF. CDR3 DNA: TGTGCCAGCAGCTTCGGACAGGGAAACTATGGCTACACCTTC.

This chain connects TRBV28 to TRBJ1-1, with unresolved D. The V end lost 6 bases, the J end lost 0 bases, and 11 bases lay between the germline ends. The CDR3 is 14 residues long. Germline CDR1 MDHEN, CDR2 SYDVKM. The CDR3: CASSRSTLNTEAFF. The CDR3 nucleotides read TGTGCCAGCAGCCGCTCTACATTGAACACTGAAGCTTTCTTT.

This clonotype occurred once. The genes are TRBV9 and TRBJ2-1; no reliable D call. The CDR3 sequence is 15 residues long. Trimming removed 0 bases from V and 0 bases from J, with 7 bases in between. CDR1 and CDR2 from the germline V gene are SGDLS and YYNGEE. CDR3 amino acids: CASSVVDASYNEQFF. The CDR3 DNA reads TGTGCCAGCAGCGTAGTGGATGCCTCCTACAATGAGCAGTTCTTC.

The rearrangement links TRBV7-3 to TRBJ2-2; D is uncertain. V lost 4 bases and J lost 13, with 7 bases in between. CDR1 SGHTA and CDR2 FQGTGA come from the germline V gene. The CDR3 is made up of 10 amino acids. The CDR3 sequence: CASSSPGLFF. Here the CDR3 DNA reads TGTGCCAGCAGCTCCCCGGGGCTGTTTTTT.